The present entry profiles one TCR beta chain with its context. Its target is not known. Unique molecular identifiers were built into the TCRbeta library. Each CDR3 protein gets one entry after TCRdb re-called the PCR reads with MiXCR. The repertoire consists of some 600,000 distinct CDR3 sequences, with approximately 12% occurring once and the leading ten covering approximately 2%. Trimming stripped 10 bases from V and 6 bases from J, with 13 bases between. The CDR3 is made up of 12 amino acids. Germline lookup yields CDR1 MNHEY and CDR2 SVGEGT. This entry comes from a study of T-cell reconstitution after alpha-beta-depleted transplantation in children. Findings and caveats of the study: Reportedly, alpha-beta T cells present about two months post-transplant originated from several hundred expanded clones of graft origin. By one year post-transplant, T-cell counts and diversity largely arose from T cells that were newly produced.

This sequence was found in a male patient younger than 18 who had a stem cell transplant for acute myeloid leukemia, so the T cells may come from the graft donor. The sequenced sample was PBMCs, mostly from graft donor cells, obtained 360 days after TCRalphabeta/CD19-depleted stem cell transplant. This chain links TRBV6-2 or TRBV6-3 with TRBJ2-1, with D possibly being TRBD2 (6 bases). This chain's CDR3 is CAIGSWGNEQFF. In DNA form, the CDR3 reads TGTGCCATCGGGAGTTGGGGCAATGAGCAGTTCTTC.